The rows below give T cell receptor beta chains drawn from one sample of a study of cytomegalovirus exposure and HLA in healthy donors. The assay was immunoSEQ multiplex PCR, and TCRdb's table has in-frame clones only and misses some. The repertoire has about 330,000 clones, roughly nine tenths of them found once; the top ten carry about 1%. Sample: PBMCs. The receptors were sampled from a woman aged 25 to 39 in good health and CMV-seropositive. The CDR3 runs from the conserved cysteine through the conserved F or W. Fields, in order: D gene, V gene, clone size, J gene, CDR3 protein, CDR3 DNA. A D gene is named only where the DNA matches it firmly. Part of the rows lack a size; the others show once, few, many or a class for expanded clones.

D gene: TRBD2; V gene: TRBV9; clone size: NA; J gene: TRBJ2-6; CDR3 protein: CASSVEGLAGAVGANVLTF; CDR3 DNA: TGTGCCAGCAGCGTAGAGGGACTAGCGGGAGCGGTAGGGGCCAACGTCCTGACTTTC
D gene: NA; V gene: TRBV4-3; clone size: NA; J gene: TRBJ2-5; CDR3 protein: CASSQNTAQETQYF; CDR3 DNA: TGCGCCAGCAGCCAGAATACAGCTCAAGAGACCCAGTACTTC
D gene: NA; V gene: TRBV4-1; clone size: NA; J gene: TRBJ2-7; CDR3 protein: CASSPPGRYEQYF; CDR3 DNA: TGCGCCAGCAGCCCCCCGGGGCGCTACGAGCAGTACTTC
D gene: TRBD1; V gene: TRBV19; clone size: NA; J gene: TRBJ1-5; CDR3 protein: CASSMGQGQPQHF; CDR3 DNA: TGTGCCAGTAGTATGGGACAGGGGCAGCCCCAGCATTTT
D gene: NA; V gene: TRBV27; clone size: NA; J gene: TRBJ2-2; CDR3 protein: CASTTGTPNTGELFF; CDR3 DNA: TGTGCCAGCACAACCGGGACACCAAACACCGGGGAGCTGTTTTTT
D gene: TRBD2; V gene: TRBV4-2; clone size: NA; J gene: TRBJ2-3; CDR3 protein: CASSPLGGGAGTDTQYF; CDR3 DNA: TGTGCCAGCAGCCCCCTCGGCGGGGGGGCCGGAACAGATACGCAGTATTTT
D gene: TRBD2; V gene: TRBV5-1; clone size: NA; J gene: TRBJ2-5; CDR3 protein: CASSVSGTQETQYF; CDR3 DNA: TGCGCCAGCAGCGTCAGCGGGACTCAAGAGACCCAGTACTTC
D gene: NA; V gene: TRBV9; clone size: NA; J gene: TRBJ2-1; CDR3 protein: CASSVFDRSSYNEQFF; CDR3 DNA: TGTGCCAGCAGCGTATTCGACAGGAGCTCCTACAATGAGCAGTTCTTC
D gene: NA; V gene: TRBV4-3; clone size: NA; J gene: TRBJ2-1; CDR3 protein: CASSQEWGGTEQFF; CDR3 DNA: TGCGCCAGCAGCCAAGAATGGGGAGGAACTGAGCAGTTCTTC
D gene: TRBD2; V gene: TRBV5-1; clone size: once; J gene: TRBJ2-5; CDR3 protein: CASRRSSGSTGQETQYF; CDR3 DNA: TGCGCCAGCAGGAGGTCTAGCGGGAGCACAGGCCAAGAGACCCAGTACTTC
D gene: NA; V gene: TRBV2; clone size: NA; J gene: TRBJ2-5; CDR3 protein: CASLAIEGVAVGAQYF; CDR3 DNA: TGTGCCAGCCTCGCAATAGAGGGTGTTGCGGTAGGGGCCCAGTACTTC
D gene: NA; V gene: TRBV15; clone size: NA; J gene: TRBJ2-3; CDR3 protein: CATSRVMDTQYF; CDR3 DNA: TGTGCCACCAGCAGAGTTATGGACACGCAGTATTTT
D gene: NA; V gene: TRBV29-1; clone size: NA; J gene: TRBJ1-1; CDR3 protein: CSPRGGGNTEAFF; CDR3 DNA: TGCAGCCCAAGGGGAGGGGGGAACACTGAAGCTTTCTTT
D gene: NA; V gene: TRBV2; clone size: NA; J gene: TRBJ2-3; CDR3 protein: CASRRGSTDTQYF; CDR3 DNA: TGTGCCAGCCGGAGGGGTAGCACAGATACGCAGTATTTT
D gene: NA; V gene: TRBV19; clone size: few; J gene: TRBJ2-2; CDR3 protein: CASSIVSGSVGELFF; CDR3 DNA: TGTGCCAGTAGTATAGTTTCAGGGTCGGTCGGGGAGCTGTTTTTT
D gene: NA; V gene: TRBV9; clone size: NA; J gene: TRBJ1-5; CDR3 protein: CASSGWLSSNQPQHF; CDR3 DNA: TGTGCCAGCAGCGGCTGGTTATCGAGCAATCAGCCCCAGCATTTT
D gene: NA; V gene: TRBV19; clone size: NA; J gene: TRBJ1-1; CDR3 protein: CASTMTANTEAFF; CDR3 DNA: TGTGCCAGTACCATGACAGCAAACACTGAAGCTTTCTTT
D gene: TRBD1; V gene: TRBV5-1; clone size: NA; J gene: TRBJ2-7; CDR3 protein: CASSLTGGYTYEQYF; CDR3 DNA: TGCGCCAGCAGCTTAACAGGGGGCTATACCTACGAGCAGTACTTC
D gene: NA; V gene: TRBV27; clone size: NA; J gene: TRBJ2-7; CDR3 protein: CASTSNSYEQYF; CDR3 DNA: TGTGCCAGCACCTCGAACAGCTACGAGCAGTACTTC
D gene: NA; V gene: TRBV19; clone size: NA; J gene: TRBJ2-2; CDR3 protein: CASTSSRVTNTGELFF; CDR3 DNA: TGTGCCAGTACTTCTAGTAGGGTTACGAACACCGGGGAGCTGTTTTTT
D gene: TRBD1; V gene: TRBV7-2; clone size: NA; J gene: TRBJ1-2; CDR3 protein: CASSSYRGNYGYTF; CDR3 DNA: TGTGCCAGCAGCTCCTACAGGGGTAACTATGGCTACACCTTC
D gene: NA; V gene: TRBV7-6; clone size: NA; J gene: TRBJ1-5; CDR3 protein: CASSLAGGQPQHF; CDR3 DNA: TGTGCCAGCAGCTTAGCGGGGGGTCAGCCCCAGCATTTT
D gene: NA; V gene: TRBV6-1; clone size: once; J gene: TRBJ2-1; CDR3 protein: CASREDSLSYNEQFF; CDR3 DNA: TGTGCCAGCAGGGAGGACAGCCTCTCCTACAATGAGCAGTTCTTC
D gene: NA; V gene: TRBV7-8; clone size: NA; J gene: TRBJ2-7; CDR3 protein: CASSFPAGEQYF; CDR3 DNA: TGTGCCAGCAGCTTTCCCGCGGGCGAGCAGTACTTC
D gene: TRBD1; V gene: TRBV5-1; clone size: NA; J gene: TRBJ2-7; CDR3 protein: CASSLTTGGIREQYF; CDR3 DNA: TGCGCCAGCAGCTTGACAACAGGGGGCATACGGGAGCAGTACTTC
D gene: TRBD2; V gene: TRBV4-3; clone size: NA; J gene: TRBJ2-1; CDR3 protein: CASSQSGLGANEQFF; CDR3 DNA: TGCGCCAGCAGCCAATCGGGACTAGGGGCGAATGAGCAGTTCTTC
D gene: NA; V gene: TRBV7-9; clone size: NA; J gene: TRBJ2-7; CDR3 protein: CASSVDSSSYEQYF; CDR3 DNA: TGTGCCAGCAGCGTGGACAGTTCCTCCTACGAGCAGTACTTC
D gene: TRBD2; V gene: TRBV14; clone size: NA; J gene: TRBJ2-2; CDR3 protein: CASSHGLAKAGELFF; CDR3 DNA: TGTGCCAGCAGCCACGGACTAGCGAAGGCCGGGGAGCTGTTTTTT
D gene: NA; V gene: TRBV2; clone size: NA; J gene: TRBJ1-1; CDR3 protein: CASSDVMGTEAFF; CDR3 DNA: TGTGCCAGCAGTGACGTGATGGGCACTGAAGCTTTCTTT
D gene: NA; V gene: TRBV25-1; clone size: NA; J gene: TRBJ2-7; CDR3 protein: CASSEYRASYEQYF; CDR3 DNA: TGTGCCAGCAGTGAATATCGGGCCTCCTACGAGCAGTACTTC
D gene: NA; V gene: TRBV27; clone size: NA; J gene: TRBJ2-1; CDR3 protein: CASSLYNSLGEFF; CDR3 DNA: TGTGCCAGCAGTTTATACAATAGTCTCGGGGAGTTCTTC
D gene: TRBD2; V gene: TRBV5-4; clone size: NA; J gene: TRBJ2-7; CDR3 protein: CASSYSGGYYEQYF; CDR3 DNA: TGTGCCAGCAGCTATAGCGGGGGGTACTACGAGCAGTACTTC
D gene: NA; V gene: TRBV5-1; clone size: NA; J gene: TRBJ2-7; CDR3 protein: CASAPSTSAVVQYF; CDR3 DNA: TGCGCCAGCGCCCCTTCCACGTCCGCGGTTGTGCAGTACTTC
D gene: TRBD1; V gene: TRBV5-6; clone size: NA; J gene: TRBJ1-1; CDR3 protein: CASSLGDRGLPNTEAFF; CDR3 DNA: TGTGCCAGCAGCTTGGGGGACAGGGGGCTTCCGAACACTGAAGCTTTCTTT
D gene: TRBD1; V gene: TRBV9; clone size: NA; J gene: TRBJ1-4; CDR3 protein: CASSVGGTGDEKLFF; CDR3 DNA: TGTGCCAGCAGCGTAGGGGGGACAGGGGATGAAAAACTGTTTTTT
D gene: TRBD1; V gene: TRBV6-5; clone size: NA; J gene: TRBJ1-5; CDR3 protein: CASSPRTGLGQPQHF; CDR3 DNA: TGTGCCAGCAGTCCCCGGACAGGGCTTGGTCAGCCCCAGCATTTT
D gene: TRBD1; V gene: TRBV5-6; clone size: few; J gene: TRBJ2-5; CDR3 protein: CASSYRTGFGETQYF; CDR3 DNA: TGTGCCAGCAGCTATCGGACAGGGTTCGGGGAGACCCAGTACTTC
D gene: NA; V gene: TRBV14; clone size: NA; J gene: TRBJ1-1; CDR3 protein: CASSQDRRVNTEAFF; CDR3 DNA: TGTGCCAGCAGCCAAGACCGGCGGGTGAACACTGAAGCTTTCTTT
D gene: TRBD2; V gene: TRBV13; clone size: NA; J gene: TRBJ2-7; CDR3 protein: CASSSRGGSYEQYF; CDR3 DNA: TGTGCCAGCAGCTCCCGCGGGGGCTCCTACGAGCAGTACTTC